This TCR beta chain was recorded in a study of cytomegalovirus exposure and HLA in healthy donors. CDR3 length: 14 amino acids. The germline V gene encodes CDR1 MNHEY and CDR2 SMNVEV (reference sequence). Trimming removed 6 bases from V and 3 bases from J, with 11 bases in between. This clone was observed a few times. Researchers ran the PCR with 60 Vbeta and 13 Jbeta primers. Some clones are missing from TCRdb's copy, which holds only in-frame ones; the method was immunoSEQ multiplex PCR. The sample has about 160,000 clones; approximately 80% are singletons. Sequencing input: PBMCs. The receptor comes from a male donor in good health and CMV-seronegative. The J gene is TRBJ1-4, the V gene TRBV27, with a tentative D call TRBD1 (5 bases). The chain's CDR3 is CASSYRQSNEKLFF. CDR3 nucleotides: TGTGCCAGCAGCTATCGACAGTCTAATGAAAAACTGTTTTTT.